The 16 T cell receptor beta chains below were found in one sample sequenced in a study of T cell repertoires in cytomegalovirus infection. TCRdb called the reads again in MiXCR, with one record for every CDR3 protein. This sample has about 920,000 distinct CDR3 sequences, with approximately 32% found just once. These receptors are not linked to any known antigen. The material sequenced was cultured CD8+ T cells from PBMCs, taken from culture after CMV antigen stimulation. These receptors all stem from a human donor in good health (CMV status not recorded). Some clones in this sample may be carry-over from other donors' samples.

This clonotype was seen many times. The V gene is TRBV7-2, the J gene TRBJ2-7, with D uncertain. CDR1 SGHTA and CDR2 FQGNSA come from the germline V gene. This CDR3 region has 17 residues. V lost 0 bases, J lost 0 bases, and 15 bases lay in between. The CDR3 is CASSLAWSYRSSYEQYF. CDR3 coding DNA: TGTGCCAGCAGCTTAGCGTGGAGTTACCGAAGCTCCTACGAGCAGTACTTC. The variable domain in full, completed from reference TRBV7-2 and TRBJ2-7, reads GAGVSQSPSNKVTEKGKDVELRCDPISGHTALYWYRQSLGQGLEFLIYFQGNSAPDKSGLPSDRFSAERTGGSVSTLTIQRTQQEDSAVYLCASSLAWSYRSSYEQYFGPGTRLTVT.

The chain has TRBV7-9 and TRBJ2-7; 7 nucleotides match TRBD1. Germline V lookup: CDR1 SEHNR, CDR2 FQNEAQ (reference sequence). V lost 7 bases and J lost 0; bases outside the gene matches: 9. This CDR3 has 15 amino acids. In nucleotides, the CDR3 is TGTGCCAGCACCCCCCGGGACAGCCCCTCCTACGAGCAGTACTTC. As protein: CASTPRDSPSYEQYF.

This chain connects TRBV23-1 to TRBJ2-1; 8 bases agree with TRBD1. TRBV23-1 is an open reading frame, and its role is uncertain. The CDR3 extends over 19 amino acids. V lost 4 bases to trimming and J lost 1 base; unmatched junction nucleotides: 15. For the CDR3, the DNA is TGCGCCAGCAGTCTGGTAAGGGAGACAGGGGAAGAGTCCTACAATGAGCAGTTCTTC. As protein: CASSLVRETGEESYNEQFF.

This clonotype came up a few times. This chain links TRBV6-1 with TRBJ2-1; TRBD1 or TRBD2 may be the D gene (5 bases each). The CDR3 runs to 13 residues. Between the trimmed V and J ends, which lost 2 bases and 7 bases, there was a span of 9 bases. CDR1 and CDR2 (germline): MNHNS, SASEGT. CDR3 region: CASSEQWGNEQFF. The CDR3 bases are TGTGCCAGCAGTGAACAATGGGGGAATGAGCAGTTCTTC.

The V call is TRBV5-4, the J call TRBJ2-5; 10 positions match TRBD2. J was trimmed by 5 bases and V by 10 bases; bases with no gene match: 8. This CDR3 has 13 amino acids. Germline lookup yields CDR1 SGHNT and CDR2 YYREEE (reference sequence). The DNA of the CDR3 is TGTGCCGCACAGCGGGGGGGCATGGAGACCCAGTACTTC. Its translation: CAAQRGGMETQYF.

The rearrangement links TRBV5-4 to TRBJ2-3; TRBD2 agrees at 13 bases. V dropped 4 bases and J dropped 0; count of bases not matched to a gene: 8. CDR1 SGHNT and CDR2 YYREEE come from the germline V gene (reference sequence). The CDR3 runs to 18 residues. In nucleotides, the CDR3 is TGTGCCAGCAGCGACGGACTAGCGGGGGCCCTTAGCACAGATACGCAGTATTTT. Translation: CASSDGLAGALSTDTQYF. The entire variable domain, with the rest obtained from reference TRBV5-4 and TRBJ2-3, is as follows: ETGVTQSPTHLIKTRGQQVTLRCSSQSGHNTVSWYQQALGQGPQFIFQYYREEENGRGNFPPRFSGLQFPNYSSELNVNALELDDSALYLCASSDGLAGALSTDTQYFGPGTRLTVL.

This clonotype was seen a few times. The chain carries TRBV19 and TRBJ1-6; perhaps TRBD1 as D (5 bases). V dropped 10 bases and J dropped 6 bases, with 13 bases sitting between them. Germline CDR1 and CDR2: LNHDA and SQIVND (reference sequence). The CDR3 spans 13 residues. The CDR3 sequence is CAISPGLNSPLHF. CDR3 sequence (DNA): TGTGCCATCTCTCCGGGACTTAATTCACCCCTCCACTTT.

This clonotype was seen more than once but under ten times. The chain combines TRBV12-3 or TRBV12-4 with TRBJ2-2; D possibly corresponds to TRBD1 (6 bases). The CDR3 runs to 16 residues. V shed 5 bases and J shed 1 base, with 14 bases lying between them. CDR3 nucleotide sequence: TGTGCCAGCAGTCTTACAGGGAATAGGAACACCGGGGAGCTGTTTTTT. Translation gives CASSLTGNRNTGELFF.

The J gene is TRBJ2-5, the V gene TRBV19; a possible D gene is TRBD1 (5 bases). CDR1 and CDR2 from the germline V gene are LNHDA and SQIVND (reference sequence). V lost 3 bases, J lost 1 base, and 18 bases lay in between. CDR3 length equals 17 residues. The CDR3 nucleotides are TGTGCCAGTAGTATCGAGGACAACGAGGCCTTCCAAGAGACCCAGTACTTC. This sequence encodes CASSIEDNEAFQETQYF.

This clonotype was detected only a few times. The CDR3 loop reads CASSPSGPGYTF. DNA for the CDR3: TGTGCCAGCAGCCCTAGCGGGCCTGGCTACACCTTC. This chain connects TRBV7-9 to TRBJ1-2; D gene ambiguous. Trimming removed 5 bases from V and 7 bases from J, with 11 bases in between. This CDR3 is 12 amino acids long. CDR1 and CDR2 (germline): SEHNR, FQNEAQ (reference sequence).

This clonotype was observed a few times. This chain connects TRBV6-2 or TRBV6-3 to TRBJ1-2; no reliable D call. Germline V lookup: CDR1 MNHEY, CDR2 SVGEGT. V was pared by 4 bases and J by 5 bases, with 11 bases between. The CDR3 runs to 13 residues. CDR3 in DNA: TGTGCCAGCAGTTTTCCCGAGTTATATGGCTACACCTTC. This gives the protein CASSFPELYGYTF.

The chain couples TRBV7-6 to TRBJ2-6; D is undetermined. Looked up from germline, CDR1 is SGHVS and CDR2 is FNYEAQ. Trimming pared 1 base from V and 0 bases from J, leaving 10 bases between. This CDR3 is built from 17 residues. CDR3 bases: TGTGCCAGCAGCTTAGAACAGTGGCACTCTGGGGCCAACGTCCTGACTTTC. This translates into CASSLEQWHSGANVLTF.

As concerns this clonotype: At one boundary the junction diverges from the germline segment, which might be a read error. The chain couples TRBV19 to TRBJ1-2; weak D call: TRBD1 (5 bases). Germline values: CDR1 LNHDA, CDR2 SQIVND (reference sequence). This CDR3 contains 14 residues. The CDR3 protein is CVSSIDRGGDGYTF. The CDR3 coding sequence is TGTGTCAGTAGTATAGACCGCGGCGGGGACGGCTACACCTTC.

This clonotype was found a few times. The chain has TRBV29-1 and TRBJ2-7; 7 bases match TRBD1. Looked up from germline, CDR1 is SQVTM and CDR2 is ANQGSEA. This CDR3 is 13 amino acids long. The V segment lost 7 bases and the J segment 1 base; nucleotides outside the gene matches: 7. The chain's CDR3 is CSGIGGQSYEQYF. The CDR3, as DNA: TGCAGCGGAATAGGGGGACAGTCCTACGAGCAGTACTTC.

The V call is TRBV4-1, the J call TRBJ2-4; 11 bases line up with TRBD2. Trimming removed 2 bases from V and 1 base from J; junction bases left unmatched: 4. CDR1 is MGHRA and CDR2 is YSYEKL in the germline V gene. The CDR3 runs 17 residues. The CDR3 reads CASSQIAGGPAKNIQYF. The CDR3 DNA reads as TGCGCCAGCAGCCAAATAGCGGGGGGGCCGGCCAAAAACATTCAGTACTTC.

DNA for the CDR3: TGTGCCAGCAGCTTATTTGTGACAGGAGGGTCCGCAACTAATGAAAAACTGTTTTTT. Translated: CASSLFVTGGSATNEKLFF. V usage is TRBV7-9 and J usage is TRBJ1-4, with D possibly TRBD1 on 6 matching bases. Trimming left V 2 bases short and J 0 bases short, with 19 bases between. CDR3 length: 19 residues. Germline CDR1 SEHNR, CDR2 FQNEAQ (reference sequence).